This T cell receptor beta chain was identified in a study of T cells in Graves' hyperthyroidism and ophthalmopathy. From RNA transcripts, TCR beta CDR3 regions were amplified. The HTBI primer set drove a first-round RT-PCR of the TCR CDR3. MiXCR, applied by TCRdb to the multiplex PCR reads, yields one record per CDR3 protein. The sample comprises 250,000 or so distinct CDR3 sequences, just over 14% of which are singletons, and more than 10% rests with the top ten. There are many counts of this clonotype. Trimming at V came to 2 bases and at J to 3 bases, leaving 7 bases not matched to a gene. The CDR3 is made up of 14 amino acids. CDR1 is DFQATT and CDR2 is SNEGSKA in the germline V gene (reference sequence).

The J gene is TRBJ2-7, the V gene TRBV20-1; 7 bases fit TRBD2. The source material was blood. The sequence was obtained from a woman aged 40 to 50 with Graves' hyperthyroidism that later progressed to Graves' ophthalmopathy. CDR3 coding DNA: TGCAGTGCTAGAAGGAGCGGGAAAGGCTACGAGCAGTACTTC. Its protein product is CSARRSGKGYEQYF.